Following are 15 T cell receptor beta chains from one sample sequenced in a study of CXCR3-negative and CXCR3-positive naive CD8 T cells (dated by TCRdb to about 2019). The run used a NextSeq 550. The Human TCR Profiling Kit (MiLaboratory) was used to make UMI-labeled 5' RACE TRB cDNA libraries. TCRdb reprocessed the reads, so every CDR3 protein sequence counts as one entry and DNA is not shown. This sample's table contains 30,000 to 40,000 distinct CDR3 sequences. The top ten constitute roughly 15% of the sample. Source material: memory CD8+ T cells from blood. The sample's cell subset or site label, decoded: conventional CD8+ memory T cells (TMEM), sorted as controls. The receptors were sampled from a human donor in good health. Some clones in this sample may be carry-over from other donors' samples.

This CDR3 reads CATSRSTNSNQPQHF. The rearrangement joins TRBV15 to TRBJ1-5. Germline V lookup: CDR1 LNHNV, CDR2 YYDKDF (reference sequence). The CDR3 runs 15 residues.

The rearrangement joins TRBV12-3 or TRBV12-4 to TRBJ2-1; TCRdb outputs TRBD1, but without DNA this stays unchecked. CDR3 length equals 13 residues. The CDR3 sequence: CASSFDGRNEQFF.

V usage is TRBV7-3 and J usage is TRBJ2-1; absent DNA, TCRdb's TRBD1 call cannot be checked. The CDR3 is 12 residues long. Germline V gives CDR1 SGHTA, CDR2 FQGTGA. CDR3: CASSPGHNEQFF.

V gene TRBV27 combines with J gene TRBJ2-3; the D call of TRBD1 rests on TCRdb alone, since no DNA is present to check it. The CDR3 loop spans 15 amino acids. Germline lookup yields CDR1 MNHEY and CDR2 SMNVEV (reference sequence). The chain's CDR3 is CASSFTGGAVDTQYF.

This chain joins TRBV29-1 and TRBJ2-1; the TCRdb D gene call, TRBD2, has no DNA to confirm it. The germline gives CDR1 SQVTM, CDR2 ANQGSEA. The CDR3 is 12 residues long. The CDR3 loop is CSVGDPPDEQFF.

The V and J genes are TRBV29-1 and TRBJ1-1. Per germline, CDR1 SQVTM and CDR2 ANQGSEA. The CDR3 has 11 residues. The CDR3 protein is CSVERRLEAFF. Combining the CDR3 with reference TRBV29-1 and TRBJ1-1 gives the whole variable domain SAVISQKPSRDICQRGTSLTIQCQVDSQVTMMFWYRQQPGQSLTLIATANQGSEATYESGFVIDKFPISRPNLTFSTLTVSNMSPEDSSIYLCSVERRLEAFFGQGTRLTVV.

The CDR3 region is CASSLEGHPNTGELFF. J is TRBJ2-2 and V is TRBV5-5. Germline CDR1 reads SGHKS; CDR2 reads YYEKEE (reference sequence). The CDR3 is 16 amino acids.

V gene TRBV7-9 combines with J gene TRBJ2-7; absent DNA, TCRdb's TRBD1 call cannot be checked. This CDR3 spans 13 amino acids. CDR1 is SEHNR and CDR2 is FQNEAQ in the germline V gene (reference sequence). The CDR3 sequence: CASSLSLGDEQYF.

This chain uses TRBV29-1 with TRBJ2-7; as DNA is missing, the TRBD1 call by TCRdb cannot be tested. CDR3 size: 14 residues. CDR1 is SQVTM, CDR2 ANQGSEA, per germline. This CDR3 reads CSVEGGDRDYEQYF.

This sequence joins TRBV7-6 and TRBJ2-7; without DNA, the TCRdb call of TRBD1 cannot be checked. The CDR3 contains 13 residues. From germline, CDR1 is SGHVS and CDR2 FNYEAQ. The CDR3 is CASSLSPEYEQYF.

The CDR3 sequence is CSAQRGRENGELFF. The genes are TRBV20-1 and TRBJ2-2; TCRdb lists TRBD2, though no DNA is available to test this call. Germline CDR1 reads DFQATT; CDR2 reads SNEGSKA (reference sequence). The CDR3 extends over 14 amino acids.

The rearrangement links TRBV12-3 or TRBV12-4 to TRBJ2-5; checking the TCRdb D call of TRBD1 is not possible without DNA. CDR3 size: 16 residues. CDR3 residues: CASSLIFPGQQETQYF.

V gene TRBV3-1 combines with J gene TRBJ2-7; there is no DNA to check the TCRdb D call of TRBD1. This CDR3 has 15 residues. In germline, CDR1 is LGHDT, CDR2 YNNKEL (reference sequence). This CDR3 reads CASSQGQGQNYEQYF.

The chain links TRBV29-1 to TRBJ2-1; TCRdb's D call of TRBD1 is untestable without DNA. This CDR3 has 13 amino acids. CDR1 and CDR2 (germline): SQVTM, ANQGSEA. This CDR3 is CSVDVRGYNEQFF.

The J gene is TRBJ2-1, the V gene TRBV29-1; TCRdb outputs TRBD2, but without DNA this stays unchecked. The CDR3 is 12 amino acids. The germline V gene encodes CDR1 SQVTM and CDR2 ANQGSEA. The CDR3 spells CSVGTRHNEQFF.